A selection of T cell receptor beta chains follows, all from one sample in a study of shared clonotypes between healthy human individuals. The table came from immunoSEQ multiplex PCR; TCRdb's copy has only in-frame clones and leaves some out. The table lists about 490,000 clones, 60% to 85% of them singletons. The specimen was PBMCs. The receptor set was obtained from a woman aged 35 to 49 in good health. Some clones in this sample may be carry-over from other donors' samples. CDR3s include the opening cysteine and the closing phenylalanine or tryptophan. D genes are given only for firm matches. Size is stated for part of the rows, as once, few or many counts, or as a class when the clone is expanded.

V gene	J gene	D gene	clone size	CDR3 DNA	CDR3 protein
TRBV5-4	TRBJ2-2	TRBD1	.	TGTGCCAGCAGCTTTGGGCAGGGGGCGAACACCGGGGAGCTGTTTTTT	CASSFGQGANTGELFF
TRBV14	TRBJ1-2	TRBD1	few	TGTGCCAGCAGCCAAGATAGGCAGGGGGGGTCTGGCTACACCTTC	CASSQDRQGGSGYTF
TRBV7-2	TRBJ2-2	.	.	TGTGCCAGCAGCTTAGAGTACTCACTGGGGGAGCTGTTTTTT	CASSLEYSLGELFF
TRBV5-6	TRBJ1-1	.	.	TGTGCCAGCAGCAGCTCGGGGTCGGGGAACACTGAAGCTTTCTTT	CASSSSGSGNTEAFF
TRBV4-1	TRBJ2-7	.	.	TGCGCCAGCAGCTATCTGGACAACTCAGACTACGAGCAGTACTTC	CASSYLDNSDYEQYF
TRBV5-4	TRBJ2-5	TRBD1	.	TGTGCCAGCAGGCAAGACAGGGCTGTGGAGACCCAGTACTTC	CASRQDRAVETQYF
TRBV18	TRBJ2-3	.	.	TGTGCCAGCTCAACACGACAGATGAACACAGATACGCAGTATTTT	CASSTRQMNTDTQYF
TRBV7-3	TRBJ2-1	.	few	TGTGCCAGCAGCTTGGAGTTTTCGAATGAGCAGTTCTTC	CASSLEFSNEQFF
TRBV28	TRBJ2-2	TRBD1	.	TGTGCCAGCAGTTTAGTGGACTTAATAAGCCCAACGTCGGGACAGGCGAACACCGGGGAGCTGTTTTTT	CASSLVDLISPTSGQANTGELFF
TRBV7-9	TRBJ2-1	TRBD2	.	TGTGCCAGCAGCCCCGCCCTGAGCAGCGGGAGGCGGTACAATGAGCAGTTCTTC	CASSPALSSGRRYNEQFF
TRBV6-1	TRBJ1-1	.	.	TGTGCCAGCAGCCCCGGGAACACTGAAGCTTTCTTT	CASSPGNTEAFF